This TCR beta chain was documented in a study of response to subunit inactivated influenza vaccine. Overall study results and limits: A suggestion made by the authors is that each seasonal influenza vaccination recruits few new T cells.

A single record per CDR3 protein comes from TCRdb applying MiXCR to the RT-PCR reads. Among roughly 500,000 distinct CDR3 sequences listed, approximately 15% were seen once. This clonotype was counted a few times. Its antigen is not known. The source was CD4+ T cells sorted from PBMCs, collected around 2 years after vaccination. This TCR derives from a man aged 50 to 75 who received an inactivated influenza vaccine.

CDR3 in DNA: TGCAGTGCTAGAGGTGTCCAGACAACCCAGTACTTC. Protein product: CSARGVQTTQYF. The V and J genes are TRBV20-1 and TRBJ2-5; no clear D. The germline V gene has CDR1 DFQATT and CDR2 SNEGSKA (reference sequence). V dropped 1 base and J dropped 8 bases, with 11 bases sitting between them. The CDR3 consists of 12 residues.